What follows are 12 T cell receptor beta chains derived from one specimen sequenced in a study of T cell responses to AZD1222 COVID-19 vaccine. Only in-frame clones appear in the TCRdb table, and some are missing; sequencing was by immunoSEQ multiplex PCR. The sample lists about 120,000 clones; 85% to 90% were seen once. This specimen consisted of peripheral blood, obtained on day 0 of AZD1222 vaccination. These receptors originate from an adult in good health.

The rearrangement joins TRBV5-4 to TRBJ2-2, with 7 bases matching TRBD2. Germline CDR1 reads SGHNT; CDR2 reads YYREEE (reference sequence). There are 16 residues in the CDR3. Trimming cost V 2 bases and J 0 bases; bases outside gene matches: 4. The CDR3, as DNA: TGTGCCAGCAGCTTTGGTCGGGGGGCGAACACCGGGGAGCTGTTTTTT. This gives the protein CASSFGRGANTGELFF.

J is TRBJ2-1 and V is TRBV2; 11 nucleotides agree with TRBD2. Germline V gene data show CDR1 as SNHLY and CDR2 as FYNNEI. V lost 8 bases, J lost 4 bases, and 4 bases stayed unmatched. This CDR3 contains 14 residues. The CDR3 DNA reads TGTGCCAGCCCCGGACTAGCGGGTTACAATGAGCAGTTCTTC. It translates to CASPGLAGYNEQFF.

The chain uses TRBV7-3 and TRBJ2-2, with D possibly TRBD2 on 5 matching bases. Germline lookup yields CDR1 SGHTA and CDR2 FQGTGA. V was cut by 2 bases and J by 6 bases, with 7 bases left in between. This CDR3 has 13 amino acids. The CDR3 sequence: CASSLEAAGELFF. The CDR3 region has the DNA TGTGCCAGCAGCTTAGAAGCGGCCGGGGAGCTGTTTTTT. Supplemented by reference TRBV7-3 and TRBJ2-2, the full variable domain reads GAGVSQTPSNKVTEKGKYVELRCDPISGHTALYWYRQSLGQGPEFLIYFQGTGAADDSGLPNDRFFAVRPEGSVSTLKIQRTERGDSAVYLCASSLEAAGELFFGEGSRLTVL.

The chain joins TRBV4-3 to TRBJ1-6; 9 nucleotides agree with TRBD1. Losses at the gene ends were 0 bases for V and 9 bases for J; bases not matched to a gene: 9. CDR3 length: 17 amino acids. The germline gives CDR1 LGHNA, CDR2 YSLEER. This CDR3 is CASSQDISTGGFSPLHF. The CDR3 DNA follows: TGCGCCAGCAGCCAAGATATTTCGACAGGGGGGTTTTCACCCCTCCACTTT.

The CDR3: CASSLTSRGRVEQFF. The CDR3 nucleotides are TGTGCCAGCAGTTTAACTTCCAGGGGGCGGGTTGAGCAGTTCTTC. This sequence joins TRBV27 and TRBJ2-1, with TRBD1 identical over 8 bases. The trim removed 2 bases at V and 9 bases at J, leaving 9 bases unmatched. The CDR3 contains 15 residues. Germline CDR1 and CDR2: MNHEY and SMNVEV (reference sequence).

This clone has a single count. This sequence joins TRBV12-3 or TRBV12-4 and TRBJ1-1; D gene uncertain. CDR3 length: 13 amino acids. The germline V and J ends were trimmed by 6 bases and 2 bases, with 10 bases remaining between them. The CDR3 DNA reads as TGTGCCAGCAGCCTCGCGTCCAACACTGAAGCTTTCTTT. Residues: CASSLASNTEAFF.

This chain links TRBV7-9 with TRBJ1-1, with no clear D. Looked up from germline, CDR1 is SEHNR and CDR2 is FQNEAQ (reference sequence). The CDR3 sequence is 13 residues long. V dropped 2 bases and J dropped 1 base, with 5 bases sitting between them. The CDR3 loop is CASSLSENTEAFF. In nucleotides, the CDR3 is TGTGCCAGCAGCTTATCAGAGAACACTGAAGCTTTCTTT. Based on the CDR3 plus reference TRBV7-9 and TRBJ1-1, the full variable domain is DTGVSQNPRHKITKRGQNVTFRCDPISEHNRLYWYRQTLGQGPEFLTYFQNEAQLEKSRLLSDRFSAERPKGSFSTLEIQRTEQGDSAMYLCASSLSENTEAFFGQGTRLTVV.

The rearrangement links TRBV28 to TRBJ1-5, with D hard to call. Trimming cost V 2 bases and J 4 bases, with 9 bases left between them. The CDR3 is 14 residues long. Looked up from germline, CDR1 is MDHEN and CDR2 is SYDVKM. The CDR3 loop is CASSLAGPNQPQHF. The CDR3 DNA follows: TGTGCCAGCAGTTTAGCCGGACCAAATCAGCCCCAGCATTTT. Supplemented by reference TRBV28 and TRBJ1-5, the full variable domain reads DVKVTQSSRYLVKRTGEKVFLECVQDMDHENMFWYRQDPGLGLRLIYFSYDVKMKEKGDIPEGYSVSREKKERFSLILESASTNQTSMYLCASSLAGPNQPQHFGDGTRLSIL.

The table lists this clone with a count of one. This chain uses TRBV28 with TRBJ2-2; D is perhaps TRBD1 (6 bases). CDR1 MDHEN and CDR2 SYDVKM come from the germline V gene. Trimming pared 6 bases from V and 2 bases from J, leaving 22 bases between. The CDR3 contains 18 residues. Here the CDR3 DNA reads TGTGCCAGCAGACGAGTGTCCTTCTCGGGGACAAACACCGGGGAGCTGTTTTTT. It translates to CASRRVSFSGTNTGELFF.

This rearrangement joins TRBV13 to TRBJ2-2; 8 bases line up with TRBD2. V dropped 5 bases and J dropped 2; count of bases not matched to a gene: 4. The CDR3 extends over 15 amino acids. Germline values: CDR1 PRHDT, CDR2 FYEKMQ (reference sequence). CDR3 coding DNA: TGTGCCAGCAGCCCCTGGACTAGCAACACCGGGGAGCTGTTTTTT. Translated: CASSPWTSNTGELFF.

The J gene is TRBJ2-3, the V gene TRBV5-5; D perhaps matches TRBD1 (5 bases). CDR1 is SGHKS, CDR2 YYEKEE, per germline (reference sequence). The CDR3 spans 17 residues. The germline V and J ends were trimmed by 4 bases and 3 bases, with 21 bases remaining between them. The DNA of the CDR3 is TGTGCCAGCAGCCCCGATCGACAGCGAGTGGTTACAGATACGCAGTATTTT. Residues: CASSPDRQRVVTDTQYF.

The rearrangement joins TRBV28 to TRBJ1-2, with 11 bases matching TRBD1. J lost 0 bases, V lost 5 bases, and 5 bases had no gene match. CDR1 and CDR2 (germline): MDHEN, SYDVKM. The CDR3 sequence is 16 residues long. In nucleotides, the CDR3 is TGTGCCAGCAGTCGGACAGGGGGCGCTTCTAACTATGGCTACACCTTC. Its translation: CASSRTGGASNYGYTF.